Below are 21 T cell receptor beta chains sequenced from a single sample in a study of blood T cell repertoires in COVID-19. Measured with immunoSEQ multiplex PCR; TCRdb has only the in-frame clones, and not every one. The sample records 250,000 to 350,000 clones, roughly 80% being singletons. The sequencing input was peripheral blood. The receptors stem from a human donor with COVID-19, enrolled during active disease. The donor label of this sample is uncertain.

Only a few counts were recorded for this clone. V gene TRBV28 combines with J gene TRBJ1-1; weak D call: TRBD1 (5 bases). CDR3 length: 12 residues. The V gene's germline CDR1 is MDHEN and CDR2 SYDVKM. V dropped 3 bases and J dropped 10 bases, with 12 bases sitting between them. The CDR3 reads CASSLQGFSAFF. The CDR3 DNA reads TGTGCCAGCAGTTTGCAGGGTTTTTCAGCTTTCTTT.

The rearrangement joins TRBV7-9 to TRBJ2-2, with D unresolved. Per germline, CDR1 SEHNR and CDR2 FQNEAQ (reference sequence). This CDR3 comprises 13 residues. The V end lost 2 bases, the J end lost 5 bases, and 6 bases lay between the germline ends. Written as DNA, the CDR3 is TGTGCCAGCAGCTTACAGTTTACCGGGGAGCTGTTTTTT. It specifies CASSLQFTGELFF.

This chain connects TRBV9 to TRBJ1-1; TRBD1 is a possible D gene (5 bases). The CDR3 spans 14 residues. CDR1 is SGDLS and CDR2 is YYNGEE in the germline V gene. Trimming pared 0 bases from V and 7 bases from J, leaving 13 bases between. The CDR3 protein is CASSVAGLGGEAFF. The CDR3 DNA is TGTGCCAGCAGCGTAGCTGGGCTCGGGGGTGAAGCTTTCTTT.

The chain uses TRBV5-1 and TRBJ1-1, with D unclear. CDR3 length: 16 amino acids. V dropped 2 bases and J dropped 0 bases, with 14 bases sitting between them. Per the germline V gene, CDR1 is SGHRS and CDR2 is YFSETQ. Here the CDR3 DNA reads TGCGCCAGCAGCTTCATGCCCAGGTCAATGAACACTGAAGCTTTCTTT. Its translation is CASSFMPRSMNTEAFF.

The rearrangement joins TRBV6-5 to TRBJ2-7; TRBD2 matches 9 bases. The germline V gene has CDR1 MNHEY and CDR2 SVGAGI. The trim removed 6 bases at V and 2 bases at J, leaving 8 bases unmatched. This CDR3 region has 15 residues. CDR3 in amino acids: CASRTGTSLAYEQYF. DNA for the CDR3: TGTGCCAGCAGAACCGGGACTAGCCTGGCCTACGAGCAGTACTTC.

The CDR3 loop reads CASSFTSGSWNEQFF. The CDR3 bases are TGTGCCAGCAGCTTTACTAGCGGGAGTTGGAATGAGCAGTTCTTC. The rearrangement joins TRBV11-3 to TRBJ2-1; 11 bases line up with TRBD2. V lost 3 bases and J lost 7; bases outside the gene matches: 5. Germline V CDR1 and CDR2: SGHNT, YENEEA. There are 15 residues in the CDR3.

The CDR3 loop is CASSYSPQHF. The CDR3 DNA follows: TGTGCCAGCAGCTACTCGCCCCAGCATTTT. V is TRBV28 and J is TRBJ1-5; the D is unclear. The CDR3 sequence is 10 residues long. CDR1 is MDHEN and CDR2 is SYDVKM in the germline V gene. Trimming took 6 bases from V and 9 from J, leaving 6 bases between them. Complete variable domain (other parts from reference TRBV28 and TRBJ1-5): DVKVTQSSRYLVKRTGEKVFLECVQDMDHENMFWYRQDPGLGLRLIYFSYDVKMKEKGDIPEGYSVSREKKERFSLILESASTNQTSMYLCASSYSPQHFGDGTRLSIL.

The V call is TRBV20-1, the J call TRBJ2-3; TRBD1 matches 8 bases. The CDR3 contains 16 residues. Germline V CDR1 and CDR2: DFQATT, SNEGSKA (reference sequence). V shed 3 bases, J shed 7 bases, and the junction held 15 bases outside the gene matches. Here the CDR3 reads CSASRPGQGEGNTQYF. DNA of the CDR3: TGCAGTGCTAGTCGACCCGGACAGGGTGAGGGAAATACGCAGTATTTT.

The chain joins TRBV5-1 to TRBJ2-7, with 8 positions matching TRBD2. After removal of 1 base from V and 9 bases from J, the junction contained 21 bases not matched to a gene. Germline V gene sequence: CDR1 SGHRS, CDR2 YFSETQ. The CDR3 has 18 residues. The CDR3 loop reads CASSLRGPSPREGDGQYF. CDR3 DNA: TGCGCCAGCAGCTTGCGCGGACCATCCCCCCGGGAGGGCGACGGGCAGTACTTC.

This chain joins TRBV27 and TRBJ1-2; maybe TRBD1 (5 bases). There are 16 residues in the CDR3. The V gene lost 3 bases and the J gene lost 4 bases, with 18 bases spanning the gap. Looked up from germline, CDR1 is MNHEY and CDR2 is SMNVEV (reference sequence). The chain's CDR3 is CASSFRGNVLSYGYTF. CDR3 nucleotide sequence: TGTGCCAGCAGTTTTCGGGGGAACGTTTTGAGCTATGGCTACACCTTC.

The genes are TRBV6-5 and TRBJ2-2; 10 nucleotides align to TRBD2. The CDR3 is made up of 15 amino acids. The ends lost 5 bases at V and 6 bases at J; junction bases unmatched: 6. Per germline, CDR1 MNHEY and CDR2 SVGAGI. As DNA, the CDR3 is TGTGCCAGCAGTCTTCTAGCGGGAGCGGCCGGGGAGCTGTTTTTT. Residues: CASSLLAGAAGELFF.

This clone was observed once. The chain employs TRBV28 and TRBJ1-2, with 8 bases that match TRBD1. CDR1 and CDR2 from the germline V gene are MDHEN and SYDVKM. This CDR3 is built from 16 residues. V was clipped by 3 bases and J by 4 bases; unmatched bases: 10. The CDR3 sequence is CASSLVGGTGAYGYTF. Written as DNA, the CDR3 is TGTGCCAGCAGTTTGGTCGGGGGGACAGGTGCCTATGGCTACACCTTC.

This clone appeared a few times. The chain employs TRBV28 and TRBJ1-1; no clear D gene. This CDR3 region has 11 residues. V was trimmed by 2 bases and J by 10 bases, leaving 8 bases between them. CDR1 and CDR2 from the germline V gene are MDHEN and SYDVKM. CDR3 coding DNA: TGTGCCAGCAGTTTAGCGCTAGGAGCTTTCTTT. Protein: CASSLALGAFF.

The CDR3 nucleotides read TGTGCCAGCAGCTTAGAAGGAGGGGAAAACGGGAGATGGGAGACCCAGTACTTC. Translation: CASSLEGGENGRWETQYF. The chain has TRBV11-2 and TRBJ2-5; D might be TRBD2 (6 bases). This CDR3 contains 18 residues. V was pared by 0 bases and J by 5 bases, with 22 bases between. Germline CDR1 is SGHAT and CDR2 is FQNNGV.

The chain joins TRBV12-2 to TRBJ1-2; TRBD1 is taken as the D call from the table, unchecked against the DNA. TRBV12-2 is reported as a pseudogene. This CDR3 has 13 amino acids. The CDR3 DNA sequence: TGTGCAAGTCGCCTGGCAGGGGCGGGTGGCTACACCTTC. It is translated as CASRLAGAGGYTF.

This clone was recorded a few times. The gene calls are TRBV18 and TRBJ2-5; D not certain. The V end lost 8 bases, the J end lost 5 bases, and 15 bases lay between the germline ends. The CDR3 has 13 residues. Germline values: CDR1 KGHSH, CDR2 LQKENI. CDR3 in DNA: TGTGCCAGCACAGACATAAGTGGGGAGACCCAGTACTTC. Translating it yields CASTDISGETQYF.

The chain combines TRBV30 with TRBJ1-6; D is possibly TRBD1 (5 bases). Germline V lookup: CDR1 GTSNPN, CDR2 SVGIG (reference sequence). V lost 4 bases and J lost 7, with 11 bases in between. This CDR3 is 13 amino acids long. As DNA, the CDR3 is TGTGCCTGGACTACAGGAGGGAATTCACCCCTCCACTTT. Translation gives CAWTTGGNSPLHF.

CDR3 in amino acids: CASSSDHGAGGYNEQFF. The DNA for the CDR3 is TGTGCCAGCAGCTCAGACCATGGCGCGGGAGGGTATAATGAGCAGTTCTTC. This sequence joins TRBV7-9 and TRBJ2-1; 9 nucleotides match TRBD2. V trimming: 4 bases; J trimming: 7 bases; junction bases outside the gene matches: 14. Germline CDR1 reads SEHNR; CDR2 reads FQNEAQ (reference sequence). The CDR3 runs to 17 residues.

The J gene is TRBJ1-5, the V gene TRBV7-9; maybe TRBD1 (6 bases). Trimming removed 2 bases from V and 6 bases from J, with 11 bases in between. Looked up from germline, CDR1 is SEHNR and CDR2 is FQNEAQ (reference sequence). The length of the CDR3 is 14 residues. The CDR3 DNA reads as TGTGCCAGCAGCTTAAACAGGGACGGTCAGCCCCAGCATTTT. Its protein product is CASSLNRDGQPQHF.

V gene TRBV7-9 combines with J gene TRBJ1-6; D is undetermined. The CDR3 covers 15 residues. CDR1 is SEHNR and CDR2 is FQNEAQ in the germline V gene (reference sequence). Trimming removed 5 bases from V and 7 bases from J, with 15 bases in between. The CDR3 region has the DNA TGTGCCAGCAGCCCAAATCCGGGAAAAAATTCACCCCTCCACTTT. Its translation: CASSPNPGKNSPLHF. Full variable domain (outside the CDR3, taken from reference TRBV7-9 and TRBJ1-6): DTGVSQNPRHKITKRGQNVTFRCDPISEHNRLYWYRQTLGQGPEFLTYFQNEAQLEKSRLLSDRFSAERPKGSFSTLEIQRTEQGDSAMYLCASSPNPGKNSPLHFGNGTRLTVT.

V and J are TRBV12-3 or TRBV12-4 and TRBJ1-2, with 8 bases fitting TRBD1. J lost 9 bases, V lost 5 bases, and 5 bases had no gene match. The CDR3 spans 12 residues. The CDR3 DNA follows: TGTGCCAGCAGTCGGACAGGGAATAGCTACACCTTC. Amino acid sequence: CASSRTGNSYTF.